This T cell receptor (beta chain) was documented in a study of blood T cell repertoires in COVID-19. Germline V lookup: CDR1 LGHNA, CDR2 YNFKEQ. The length of the CDR3 is 15 residues. V was pared by 1 base and J by 4 bases, with 6 bases of the junction left unmatched. Data came from immunoSEQ multiplex PCR; TCRdb stores just in-frame clones and leaves some out. The top ten clones hold around 4% of a sample with roughly 100,000 clones, roughly 82% of them seen once. Sequencing was performed on peripheral blood. This TCR came from a human donor in a cohort sampled during active COVID-19. The chain joins TRBV4-2 to TRBJ1-2; TRBD1 aligns across 7 bases. The CDR3 loop reads CASSQGQGVAYGYTF. CDR3 sequence (DNA): TGTGCCAGCAGCCAAGGACAGGGAGTTGCCTATGGCTACACCTTC.